These T cell receptor beta chains were read from a single sample in a study of blood T cell repertoires in COVID-19. The assay was immunoSEQ multiplex PCR, and TCRdb's table has in-frame clones only and misses some. The sample yields 110,000 to 150,000 clones, roughly 80% seen once. The sequencing input was PBMCs or T cells enriched from blood (not recorded which). All receptors come from a woman aged 45-60 years who had recovered from COVID-19. CDR3s include the opening cysteine and the closing phenylalanine or tryptophan. The D gene is left open where the match is weak. Expanded clones get a size class; other rows say once, few or many, or leave the size out.

length	V	size	J	D	CDR3	DNA
14	TRBV18	-	TRBJ2-3	TRBD2	CASSLSGGTDTQYF	TGTGCCAGCTCACTGAGCGGGGGCACAGATACGCAGTATTTT
14	TRBV29-1	-	TRBJ1-1	TRBD1	CSVGDRGDNTEAFF	TGCAGCGTGGGGGACAGGGGTGACAACACTGAAGCTTTCTTT
15	TRBV30	-	TRBJ2-1	-	CAWSVGTPGIYEQFF	TGTGCCTGGAGTGTAGGTACACCGGGGATTTATGAGCAGTTCTTC
15	TRBV7-9	few	TRBJ1-2	-	CASSPPTGSRGGYTF	TGTGCCAGCAGCCCACCCACAGGGTCCCGAGGGGGCTACACCTTC
18	TRBV5-4	-	TRBJ1-5	TRBD1	CASSTPGQGLYSNQPQHF	TGTGCCAGCAGCACTCCGGGACAGGGTTTATATAGCAATCAGCCCCAGCATTTT
16	TRBV2	-	TRBJ1-1	-	CASSPNRAPMNTEAFF	TGTGCCAGCAGTCCCAACAGGGCCCCCATGAACACTGAAGCTTTCTTT
13	TRBV15	-	TRBJ1-2	-	CATSRDLRYGYTF	TGTGCCACCAGCAGAGATCTGCGGTATGGCTACACCTTC
15	TRBV7-9	-	TRBJ2-1	TRBD1	CASSLVGQGAHEQFF	TGTGCCAGCAGCTTAGTGGGACAGGGAGCTCATGAGCAGTTCTTC
13	TRBV5-6	-	TRBJ2-5	-	CASSLSGLETQYF	TGTGCCAGCAGCTTGTCAGGGTTAGAGACCCAGTACTTC
15	TRBV7-6	few	TRBJ1-2	TRBD1	CASSLQTGGDLGYTF	TGTGCCAGCAGCTTACAGACAGGGGGCGACCTTGGCTACACCTTC
15	TRBV19	once	TRBJ2-5	-	CASSASQGFSETQYF	TGTGCCAGTAGTGCTTCACAGGGATTTTCAGAGACCCAGTACTTC
16	TRBV18	-	TRBJ1-3	TRBD1	CASSPPQGASGNTIYF	TGTGCCAGCTCACCACCCCAGGGGGCGTCTGGAAACACCATATATTTT
15	TRBV7-6	-	TRBJ1-4	TRBD1	CASSLGGTGEEKLFF	TGTGCCAGCAGCTTAGGGGGGACAGGGGAGGAAAAACTGTTTTTT
15	TRBV4-1	-	TRBJ1-2	-	CASSQERNGDYGYTF	TGCGCCAGCAGCCAAGAGAGAAACGGTGACTATGGCTACACCTTC
13	TRBV27	few	TRBJ2-1	-	CASSMDSPREQFF	TGTGCCAGCAGTATGGACAGTCCTAGGGAGCAGTTCTTC
13	TRBV5-1	-	TRBJ2-3	TRBD1	CASRGQGADTQYF	TGCGCCAGCAGGGGACAGGGCGCAGATACGCAGTATTTT
14	TRBV7-9	-	TRBJ1-2	TRBD1	CASSQDRGVDGYTF	TGTGCCAGCAGCCAAGACAGGGGCGTCGATGGCTACACCTTC
14	TRBV3-1/TRBV3-2	few	TRBJ2-2	-	CASSQGRGTGELFF	TGTGCCAGCAGCCAGGGCAGGGGCACCGGGGAGCTGTTTTTT
14	TRBV18	-	TRBJ2-3	-	CASSPSSSTDTQYF	TGTGCCAGCTCACCATCGTCTAGCACAGATACGCAGTATTTT
15	TRBV7-9	-	TRBJ2-7	TRBD1	CASDTDRARSNEQYF	TGTGCCAGCGATACGGACAGGGCCCGGTCGAACGAGCAGTACTTC
17	TRBV28	-	TRBJ1-1	-	CASSWLGGVALNTEAFF	TGTGCCAGCAGTTGGTTGGGAGGAGTAGCCTTGAACACTGAAGCTTTCTTT
13	TRBV12-3/TRBV12-4	-	TRBJ1-1	-	CASSLGYGTEAFF	TGTGCCAGCAGTTTAGGTTACGGGACTGAAGCTTTCTTT
14	TRBV19	-	TRBJ1-1	-	CASSIQGWGTEAFF	TGTGCCAGTAGTATACAGGGATGGGGTACTGAAGCTTTCTTT
13	TRBV12-3/TRBV12-4	-	TRBJ2-7	TRBD2	CASTLELAGEQYF	TGTGCCAGCACACTAGAACTAGCGGGGGAGCAGTACTTC
12	TRBV7-8	-	TRBJ2-1	-	CASSPALNEQFF	TGTGCCAGCAGCCCAGCACTAAATGAGCAGTTCTTC
14	TRBV6-5	-	TRBJ1-2	TRBD1	CASSSQGVNYGYTF	TGTGCCAGCAGTTCCCAGGGGGTTAACTATGGCTACACCTTC